The 22 T cell receptor beta chains below all came from one sample that was sequenced in a study of CD8+ T cells in alopecia areata (dated 2018 in TCRdb). The sample's time point, from its label and the paper: baseline before oral tofacitinib. The library was produced with the immunoSEQ multiplex PCR assay. For TCR sequencing, RNA was extracted from every sample and reverse transcribed into cDNA to serve as template. TCRdb took over this immuneACCESS table, retaining in-frame rearrangements with V and J assigned. Such tables are incomplete; in checked studies, under half of the missing clones stem from an unresolved V gene, and the remainder is unexplained. Recorded for this sample are roughly 65,000 clones; around half of them occurred a single time. The ten largest clones add up to approximately 18% of the sample. The sequencing here drew on CD8+ T cells sorted from blood, taken at week 0. The receptor set was obtained from a human donor with alopecia areata.

The chain carries TRBV11-2 and TRBJ2-1; 7 bases fit TRBD2. CDR3 length: 16 residues. J gave up 9 bases and V 4 bases, and 15 bases lay outside the gene matches. Germline CDR1 SGHAT, CDR2 FQNNGV. CDR3 bases: TGTGCCAGCAGCTCATACACCGACGGACTAGGACGTGAGCAGTTCTTC. It encodes CASSSYTDGLGREQFF.

This clone was detected only a few times. J is TRBJ2-5 and V is TRBV27; D may be TRBD1 (5 bases). Germline V CDR1 and CDR2: MNHEY, SMNVEV (reference sequence). The V end lost 5 bases, the J end lost 5 bases, and 15 bases lay between the germline ends. The CDR3 runs 14 residues. The CDR3 spells CASSIKGPVETQYF. The CDR3 DNA follows: TGTGCCAGCAGTATAAAGGGGCCAGTGGAGACCCAGTACTTC.

This clone was counted many times. Just one base apart from a much larger clone, this may be a read error. Additional DNA sequences in this sample encode the identical CDR3. This chain connects TRBV7-9 to TRBJ1-1; D remains unclear. Trimming cost V 3 bases and J 4 bases, with 6 bases left between them. Germline CDR1 reads SEHNR; CDR2 reads FQNEAQ (reference sequence). This CDR3 is 12 amino acids long. The CDR3 region has the DNA TGTGCCAGCAGCTTCGGAACCACTGAAGCTTTCTTT. Residues: CASSFGTTEAFF.

This clone turned up a few times. This chain connects TRBV11-1 to TRBJ2-2; 7 bases align to TRBD1. The length of the CDR3 is 15 residues. J was trimmed by 4 bases and V by 7 bases; bases with no gene match: 9. The germline gives CDR1 SGHAT, CDR2 FQDESV (reference sequence). The DNA for the CDR3 is TGTGCCAGCACCCCGACAGGGTCCGGCACCGGGGAGCTGTTTTTT. Translated, it gives CASTPTGSGTGELFF.

The sample holds a few counts of this clone. The CDR3 bases are TGTGCTAGTGGTTATGGATCCTACAATGAGCAGTTCTTC. Its translation is CASGYGSYNEQFF. V is TRBV12-5 and J is TRBJ2-1; D is undetermined. V lost 4 bases and J lost 1, with 5 bases in between. Germline CDR1 is LGHNT and CDR2 is FRNRAP. The CDR3 extends over 13 amino acids. Drawing the rest from reference TRBV12-5 and TRBJ2-1, the complete variable domain is DARVTQTPRHKVTEMGQEVTMRCQPILGHNTVFWYRQTMMQGLELLAYFRNRAPLDDSGMPKDRFSAEMPDATLATLKIQPSEPRDSAVYFCASGYGSYNEQFFGPGTRLTVL.

This clone was detected a few times. The chain has TRBV4-1 and TRBJ2-1, with 14 bases aligning to TRBD2. With 1 base clipped from V and 8 bases from J, the junction kept 7 bases outside the gene matches. This CDR3 has 17 amino acids. Per the germline V gene, CDR1 is MGHRA and CDR2 is YSYEKL. The DNA for the CDR3 is TGCGCCAGCAGCCAAGTGGGGACTAGCGGGAGAGGCGATGAGCAGTTCTTC. Translating it yields CASSQVGTSGRGDEQFF.

This clone was picked up many times. The rearrangement links TRBV10-2 to TRBJ1-3, with D unresolved. Germline CDR1 WSHSY, CDR2 SAAADI. The CDR3 loop spans 13 amino acids. Trimming shortened V by 5 bases and J by 9 bases, and 14 bases separated the two germline ends. CDR3 amino acids: CASSQNTERTIYF. CDR3 in DNA: TGCGCCAGCAGTCAGAACACTGAGCGCACCATATATTTT.

This clone has just a few counts. CDR3 protein: CASSSLGEQYF. CDR3 in DNA: TGTGCCAGCAGTTCCCTGGGCGAGCAGTACTTC. The chain combines TRBV25-1 with TRBJ2-7; D is unresolved. V was trimmed by 5 bases and J by 6 bases, leaving 8 bases between them. The CDR3 has 11 amino acids. Germline CDR1 is MGHDK and CDR2 is SYGVNS.

The J gene is TRBJ2-7, the V gene TRBV20-1; D is possibly TRBD2 (5 bases). The CDR3 length is 11 residues. V lost 6 bases to trimming and J lost 4 bases, with 10 bases between them. Germline V gene lookup returns CDR1 DFQATT and CDR2 SNEGSKA (reference sequence). The chain's CDR3 is CSAPRGYEQYF. Written as DNA, the CDR3 is TGCAGTGCCCCGAGAGGGTACGAGCAGTACTTC.

This clone was seen only a few times. CDR3 region: CASSYHPSGGSNEQYF. Written as DNA, the CDR3 is TGTGCCAGCAGCTACCACCCCTCAGGAGGGAGCAACGAGCAGTACTTC. V usage is TRBV7-9 and J usage is TRBJ2-7; tentative D call: TRBD2 (6 bases). Trimming cost V 4 bases and J 5 bases, with 21 bases left between them. Germline V gene data show CDR1 as SEHNR and CDR2 as FQNEAQ (reference sequence). This CDR3 is 16 amino acids long.

This clone was recorded a few times. The chain uses TRBV19 and TRBJ1-4; D is unclear. CDR3 length: 13 amino acids. The ends were cut back, 7 bases at V and 7 bases at J, with 13 bases in the middle. Germline-derived CDR1 and CDR2 are LNHDA and SQIVND (reference sequence). CDR3: CASTGRVREKLFF. The CDR3 DNA reads as TGTGCCAGTACCGGAAGGGTGCGTGAAAAACTGTTTTTT.

This clone appeared once. The V call is TRBV7-9, the J call TRBJ2-5; D possibly uses TRBD1 or TRBD2 (5 bases each). CDR3 length: 16 amino acids. Between the trimmed V and J ends, which lost 5 bases and 3 bases, there was a span of 19 bases. CDR1 and CDR2 from the germline V gene are SEHNR and FQNEAQ (reference sequence). CDR3 sequence (DNA): TGTGCCAGCAGCGACCGGACTTTGGGGCTAGAAGAGACCCAGTACTTC. Translated: CASSDRTLGLEETQYF.

There are a few counts of this clone. The chain combines TRBV18 with TRBJ2-6; D gene uncertain. The V end lost 2 bases, the J end lost 2 bases, and 7 bases lay between the germline ends. The CDR3 extends over 15 amino acids. From germline, CDR1 is KGHSH and CDR2 LQKENI. The CDR3 DNA reads TGTGCCAGCTCACCAGAAGGCGCTGGGGCCAACGTCCTGACTTTC. The encoded protein is CASSPEGAGANVLTF.

There are many counts of this clone. V is TRBV10-3 and J is TRBJ2-7, with D maybe TRBD2 (7 bases). Germline CDR1 ENHRY, CDR2 SYGVKD. This CDR3 is 13 amino acids long. V was clipped by 7 bases and J by 0 bases, with 10 bases between them. CDR3 DNA: TGTGCCATCAAGGGGGGGATCTCCTACGAGCAGTACTTC. This codes for CAIKGGISYEQYF.

The chain has TRBV7-9 and TRBJ2-7, with D perhaps being TRBD1 or TRBD2 (5 bases each). V dropped 8 bases and J dropped 7 bases, with 21 bases sitting between them. Per germline, CDR1 SEHNR and CDR2 FQNEAQ (reference sequence). The CDR3 is 14 residues long. The CDR3 sequence is CASRTLGPTLEQYF. CDR3 coding DNA: TGTGCCAGCCGCACCCTGGGACCGACCCTTGAGCAGTACTTC.

V gene TRBV6-4 combines with J gene TRBJ2-5; D is unclear. The V end was cut by 6 bases, the J end by 2 bases, with 10 bases between. Germline V gene lookup returns CDR1 MRHNA and CDR2 SNTAGT. The CDR3 is 13 amino acids. The CDR3: CASSQREQETQYF. CDR3 DNA sequence: TGTGCCAGCAGCCAACGAGAACAAGAGACCCAGTACTTC.

The V gene is TRBV7-9, the J gene TRBJ1-2, with no clear D. CDR1 is SEHNR, CDR2 FQNEAQ, per germline (reference sequence). Trimming pared 5 bases from V and 0 bases from J, leaving 7 bases between. This CDR3 region has 13 residues. CDR3 residues: CASSQPANYGYTF. CDR3 in DNA: TGTGCCAGCAGCCAGCCGGCTAACTATGGCTACACCTTC.

The chain combines TRBV29-1 with TRBJ1-3; a possible D gene is TRBD1 (6 bases). This CDR3 spans 13 amino acids. The germline V gene has CDR1 SQVTM and CDR2 ANQGSEA. V dropped 6 bases and J dropped 3 bases, with 12 bases sitting between them. The CDR3 protein is CSVTGTSGNTIYF. CDR3 coding DNA: TGCAGCGTCACGGGGACAAGTGGAAACACCATATATTTT.

V is TRBV11-2 and J is TRBJ2-7, with 9 nucleotides matching TRBD2. Germline V gives CDR1 SGHAT, CDR2 FQNNGV. V was pared by 5 bases and J by 2 bases, with 10 bases of the junction left unmatched. This CDR3 has 16 residues. CDR3 in amino acids: CASSVYSGSGTYEQYF. Here the CDR3 DNA reads TGTGCCAGCAGCGTCTATAGCGGGAGCGGAACCTACGAGCAGTACTTC.

The J gene is TRBJ2-3, the V gene TRBV19; perhaps TRBD2 as D (6 bases). The CDR3 sequence is 12 residues long. CDR1 and CDR2 (germline): LNHDA, SQIVND (reference sequence). Trimming removed 5 bases from V and 4 bases from J, with 7 bases in between. The CDR3: CASSRRADTQYF. The CDR3 coding sequence is TGTGCCAGTAGTCGGAGGGCAGATACGCAGTATTTT.

The chain links TRBV2 to TRBJ2-2, with 8 bases that match TRBD2. Germline V lookup: CDR1 SNHLY, CDR2 FYNNEI. This CDR3 contains 15 residues. V trimming: 6 bases; J trimming: 7 bases; junction bases outside the gene matches: 10. As DNA, the CDR3 is TGTGCCAGCAGGCAGCGGGAGTTTGGGCGCGGGGAGCTGTTTTTT. Residues: CASRQREFGRGELFF.

The genes are TRBV9 and TRBJ1-5; possible D gene TRBD1, 5 bases. V was shortened by 4 bases and J by 6 bases, with 14 bases between the two germline ends. This CDR3 contains 14 residues. Per the germline V gene, CDR1 is SGDLS and CDR2 is YYNGEE. The CDR3 coding sequence is TGTGCCAGCAGCCCCCAGGGTGGCTCTCAGCCCCAGCATTTT. Encoded protein: CASSPQGGSQPQHF.